The clone carrying this T cell receptor beta chain was seen many times. The data derive from a study of human T cells and chemical hapten exposure. TCRdb ran MiXCR on the RACE reads and lists one entry per CDR3 protein. The table has a few hundred thousand distinct CDR3 sequences, over 6% seen once; the top ten hold about 5%. The time point here: patch test 2, 6 weeks after DPC sensitization. The treatment here: therapeutic diphenylcyclopropenone sensitization with weekly scalp DPC. This CDR3 has 12 amino acids. The V end lost 0 bases, the J end lost 12 bases, and 15 bases lay between the germline ends. Germline V gives CDR1 SQVTM, CDR2 ANQGSEA.

This TCR was recovered from a woman aged 18-29 years with alopecia areata. Some clones in this sample may be carry-over from other donors' samples. This chain uses TRBV29-1 with TRBJ2-7, with D possibly TRBD1 on 6 matching bases. The sample consisted of whole blood, taken in connection with sensitization to the hapten diphenylcyclopropenone (DPC). CDR3 protein: CSVEDGRGCPYF. In DNA form, the CDR3 reads TGCAGCGTTGAAGACGGCAGGGGATGTCCGTACTTC.